Presented here are 7 T cell receptor beta chains from one specimen sequenced in a study of T cells in Graves' hyperthyroidism and ophthalmopathy (dated by TCRdb to about 2019). Library method: multiplex PCR. Data came from an Illumina HiSeq 2000. The TCR beta CDR3 regions were amplified from the RNA transcripts. For the first round of RT-PCR on the TCR CDR3, the HTBI primer set was used together with the Qiagen OneStep RT-PCR kit. TCRdb cleaned the public reads at Q25 with fastp, built clones with MiXCR and kept in-frame beta chains. Each CDR3 protein gets just one entry, which takes the most common genes and DNA from the rows behind it. For this sample the table gives a few hundred thousand distinct CDR3 sequences, of which less than 20% were detected only once. About 35% of the sample belongs to the ten largest clones. Sequenced material: blood. The source of these receptors is a man between 45 and 60 years old with Graves' ophthalmopathy.

In its sample, this clonotype was seen many times. The chain carries TRBV5-1 and TRBJ2-7; D perhaps matches TRBD1 (5 bases). The V end was cut by 4 bases, the J end by 3 bases, with 17 bases between. There are 15 residues in the CDR3. In germline, CDR1 is SGHRS, CDR2 YFSETQ. The CDR3 DNA reads TGCGCCAGCAGCCTCTCTCCGGACACAGTCTACGAGCAGTACTTC. This codes for CASSLSPDTVYEQYF.

This clonotype was seen repeatedly, ten times or more. The chain couples TRBV12-3 or TRBV12-4 to TRBJ2-5; 10 bases are a match to TRBD1. Trimming took 5 bases from V and 5 from J; bases not matched to a gene: 8. The CDR3 has 15 amino acids. In DNA form, the CDR3 reads TGTGCCAGCAGTAGCACCGGGACAGGGGAGGAGACCCAGTACTTC. This encodes CASSSTGTGEETQYF.

This clonotype was recorded a few times. This chain links TRBV27 with TRBJ2-1; D is perhaps TRBD1 or TRBD2 (5 bases each). Germline-derived CDR1 and CDR2 are MNHEY and SMNVEV (reference sequence). This CDR3 has 17 residues. V was clipped by 5 bases and J by 0 bases, with 17 bases between them. CDR3 sequence reads: CASSKSRDLSSYNEQFF. In DNA form, the CDR3 reads TGTGCCAGCAGTAAATCCCGGGACCTAAGCTCCTACAATGAGCAGTTCTTC.

This clonotype was seen ten or more times. V and J are TRBV12-3 or TRBV12-4 and TRBJ1-1; the D is unclear. The CDR3 has 12 residues. Trimming shortened V by 6 bases and J by 7 bases, and 12 bases separated the two germline ends. The CDR3 nucleotides are TGTGCCAGCAGAGAGGACGGTAGTGAAGCTTTCTTT. This translates into CASREDGSEAFF.

This clonotype showed up just a few times. Here the CDR3 reads CASRGDSDYGYTF. In DNA, the CDR3 is TGTGCCAGCAGAGGGGACAGCGACTATGGCTACACCTTC. The rearrangement joins TRBV25-1 to TRBJ1-2; 7 bases map to TRBD1. Germline V gene sequence: CDR1 MGHDK, CDR2 SYGVNS. This CDR3 comprises 13 residues. J was trimmed by 3 bases and V by 6 bases; bases with no gene match: 4.

This clonotype was seen ten or more times. The V call is TRBV6-1, the J call TRBJ2-2; possible D gene TRBD2, 6 bases. V lost 5 bases, J lost 2 bases, and 18 bases lay in between. CDR1 and CDR2 from the germline V gene are MNHNS and SASEGT. The CDR3 is 17 residues long. CDR3: CASSTTPGGPNTGELFF. The CDR3 DNA reads as TGTGCCAGCAGTACCACCCCCGGGGGACCAAACACCGGGGAGCTGTTTTTT.

Here the CDR3 reads CASKGGAGGIGQETQYF. In DNA form, the CDR3 reads TGTGCCAGCAAGGGGGGGGCGGGAGGTATTGGGCAAGAGACCCAGTACTTC. The V call is TRBV6-1, the J call TRBJ2-5; TRBD2 agrees at 8 bases. With V trimmed by 7 bases and J by 2 bases, 15 bases remained unmatched. This CDR3 spans 17 amino acids. Germline V CDR1 and CDR2: MNHNS, SASEGT.